Below, 17 T cell receptor beta chains from the same sample are listed, as sequenced in a study of CD8 T cells in ankylosing spondylitis (dated by TCRdb to about 2017). To prepare the library, 5' RACE was applied. Sequencing instrument: Illumina HiSeq 2500. The public reads were quality trimmed at Q25 with fastp and then assembled into clones with MiXCR by TCRdb, keeping productive beta chains. Each record represents a unique CDR3 protein, reported with the most common genes and DNA among its rows. Across this sample there are 250,000 or so distinct CDR3 sequences, with 20% to 30% seen only once. The biggest ten clones account for approximately 0.61% of the sample. Sequencing input: blood, either unsorted or a sorted T cell fraction (not recorded which). All receptors come from a male donor with ankylosing spondylitis or in good health (not recorded which).

As for this clonotype: Since a much larger clone is just one base distant, this may be a read error. V gene TRBV5-1 combines with J gene TRBJ2-1; TRBD1 matches 11 bases. From germline, CDR1 is SGHRS and CDR2 YFSETQ. This CDR3 has 16 residues. The CDR3: CASSLGRDRGSHEQLF. The CDR3 DNA follows: TGCGCCAGCAGCTTGGGCCGGGACAGGGGGTCCCATGAGCAGTTATTC. The full variable domain, in which reference TRBV5-1 and TRBJ2-1 provide the parts outside the CDR3, is KAGVTQTPRYLIKTRGQQVTLSCSPISGHRSVSWYQQTPGQGLQFLFEYFSETQRNKGNFPGRFSGRQFSNSRSEMNVSTLELGDSALYLCASSLGRDRGSHEQLFGPGTRLTVL.

The sample holds one count of this clonotype. V and J are TRBV6-5 and TRBJ2-3; 9 bases are shared with TRBD2. The CDR3 is 16 amino acids. V lost 1 base and J lost 11; bases outside the gene matches: 13. The germline V gene has CDR1 MNHEY and CDR2 SVGAGI. The CDR3 nucleotides read TGTGCCAGCAGTTACTTGATGGCGGGGGGGCCTTCTTGGCAGTATTTT. Translating gives CASSYLMAGGPSWQYF.

This clonotype showed up just once. The chain carries TRBV20-1 and TRBJ2-7; TRBD1 aligns across 7 bases. Trimming cost V 6 bases and J 0 bases; bases outside gene matches: 5. This CDR3 is built from 13 residues. Germline lookup yields CDR1 DFQATT and CDR2 SNEGSKA (reference sequence). CDR3 amino acids: CSAPPGGSYEQYF. The CDR3, as DNA: TGCAGTGCCCCCCCAGGGGGCTCCTACGAGCAGTACTTC.

This chain joins TRBV12-3 or TRBV12-4 and TRBJ2-3; 10 nucleotides match TRBD2. With 1 base clipped from V and 4 bases from J, the junction kept 5 bases outside the gene matches. The CDR3 is made up of 16 amino acids. The CDR3 region is CASSLVLAGDSDTQYF. The DNA of the CDR3 is TGTGCCAGCAGTTTAGTCCTAGCGGGGGACTCAGATACGCAGTATTTT.

This clonotype was counted a few times. The chain has TRBV4-1 and TRBJ2-6; no clear D. Germline V gene sequence: CDR1 MGHRA, CDR2 YSYEKL. Trimming removed 7 bases at V and 2 bases at J, with 6 bases between. The CDR3 length is 13 residues. CDR3 DNA sequence: TGCGCCAGCAAGTGGCCTGGGGCCAACGTCCTGACTTTC. Its protein is CASKWPGANVLTF.

This clonotype has a count of ten or more. V is TRBV29-1 and J is TRBJ2-1; D unresolved. Germline values: CDR1 SQVTM, CDR2 ANQGSEA. There are 12 residues in the CDR3. Trimming took off 4 bases at V and 3 bases at J, with 7 bases between the two ends. The CDR3 region is CSVVVVYNEQFF. The CDR3 coding sequence is TGCAGCGTTGTTGTCGTCTACAATGAGCAGTTCTTC.

This clonotype was picked up a small number of times. The junction differs from germline at one of its ends, possibly a read error. V usage is TRBV7-7 and J usage is TRBJ2-5; D tentatively fits TRBD1 or TRBD2 (6 bases each). CDR1 and CDR2 (germline): SSHAT, FNYEAQ (reference sequence). The CDR3 totals 15 residues. This CDR3 reads CASSLGGTYQETQYF. DNA of the CDR3: TGTGCTAGCAGCTTAGGGGGGACGTACCAAGAGACCCAGTACTTC.

This chain connects TRBV28 to TRBJ2-2; D unresolved. V shed 6 bases and J shed 2 bases, with 16 bases lying between them. The CDR3 spans 16 residues. From germline, CDR1 is MDHEN and CDR2 SYDVKM. The CDR3 region is CASSTPRRSNTGELFF. Written as DNA, the CDR3 is TGTGCCAGCAGCACCCCTCGGCGGTCAAACACCGGGGAGCTGTTTTTT.

This clonotype was picked up a small number of times. The gene calls are TRBV20-1 and TRBJ2-7; 9 bases are shared with TRBD2. J lost 5 bases, V lost 6 bases, and 11 bases had no gene match. This CDR3 has 14 residues. Per the germline V gene, CDR1 is DFQATT and CDR2 is SNEGSKA (reference sequence). CDR3 DNA: TGCAGTGCCGTCGGCGCGGGGGGGCCTGACGAGCAGTACTTC. Translated, it gives CSAVGAGGPDEQYF.

The chain employs TRBV28 and TRBJ2-7; tentatively, D is TRBD2 (5 bases). Germline V gene sequence: CDR1 MDHEN, CDR2 SYDVKM. V gave up 5 bases and J gave up 5 bases, with 13 bases separating them. The CDR3 covers 13 residues. CDR3 amino acids: CASSTLGRDEQYF. The CDR3 nucleotides are TGTGCCAGCAGTACCCTGGGGAGAGACGAGCAGTACTTC.

At least ten counts were recorded for this clonotype. The V gene is TRBV29-1, the J gene TRBJ2-7; 11 bases fit TRBD1. The CDR3 has 13 residues. Germline V CDR1 and CDR2: SQVTM, ANQGSEA. Trimming removed 4 bases from V and 4 bases from J; junction bases left unmatched: 3. The CDR3 sequence: CSVGDRGKYEQYF. The CDR3 coding sequence is TGCAGCGTTGGGGACAGGGGGAAGTACGAGCAGTACTTC.

A word on this clonotype: It may be a read error: a sequence one base away is much more abundant. The gene calls are TRBV5-1 and TRBJ2-5; 8 nucleotides match TRBD1. This CDR3 has 18 residues. CDR1 and CDR2 from the germline V gene are SGHRS and YFSETQ. CDR3 loop: CASSLEGRGPQSQEAQYF. As DNA, the CDR3 is TGCGCCAGCAGCTTGGAGGGCAGGGGGCCACAATCCCAAGAGGCCCAGTACTTC.

This clonotype was seen at least ten times. The rearrangement uses TRBV4-1 and TRBJ1-3; D not resolved. From germline, CDR1 is MGHRA and CDR2 YSYEKL. V gave up 3 bases and J gave up 0 bases, with 12 bases separating them. CDR3 length: 16 residues. The CDR3 coding sequence is TGCGCCAGCAGCCAGCCTGGACGGAGCTCTGGAAACACCATATATTTT. This encodes CASSQPGRSSGNTIYF.

V is TRBV29-1 and J is TRBJ2-5; TRBD1 matches 7 bases. The CDR3 sequence is 12 residues long. J gave up 5 bases and V 5 bases, and 5 bases lay outside the gene matches. Germline values: CDR1 SQVTM, CDR2 ANQGSEA. The CDR3 region has the DNA TGCAGCGTTAAAGGGGGCTCGGAGACCCAGTACTTC. Translating it yields CSVKGGSETQYF.

The chain links TRBV5-5 to TRBJ2-3; 8 bases are a match to TRBD1. The V gene end was trimmed by 0 bases and the J gene end by 11 bases; junction bases not matched to a gene: 11. Germline-derived CDR1 and CDR2 are SGHKS and YYEKEE (reference sequence). The CDR3 loop spans 15 amino acids. CDR3 DNA sequence: TGTGCCAGCAGCTTGGGCGTGACAGGGGCAGGTGGGCAGTATTTT. This codes for CASSLGVTGAGGQYF.

The genes are TRBV7-6 and TRBJ2-2; D might be TRBD2 (5 bases). V dropped 8 bases and J dropped 0 bases, with 28 bases sitting between them. This CDR3 is built from 20 residues. Germline V lookup: CDR1 SGHVS, CDR2 FNYEAQ. The CDR3 here is CASRHPMDSSDVANTGELFF. Here the CDR3 DNA reads TGTGCCAGCCGCCATCCAATGGACTCCAGCGACGTGGCGAACACCGGGGAGCTGTTTTTT.

This clonotype was counted many times. The chain uses TRBV6-5 and TRBJ1-1; D remains ambiguous. With 2 bases removed from V and 4 bases from J, the gap between germline ends came to 8 bases. From germline, CDR1 is MNHEY and CDR2 SVGAGI. The CDR3 is 13 amino acids. Here the CDR3 DNA reads TGTGCCAGCAGTTACACACAAGCCACTGAAGCTTTCTTT. This codes for CASSYTQATEAFF.